What follows describes a single TCR beta chain. This entry belongs to a study of shared clonotypes between healthy human individuals. TCRdb's copy holds only in-frame clones and misses some; the assay was immunoSEQ multiplex PCR. The sample carries approximately 2.5 million clones, roughly 93% recorded once. Sample: naive CD4+ T cells from PBMCs. Subset noted: CD45RA+ positively selected. This receptor was identified in a man between 18 and 29 years old in good health. Some clones in this sample may be carry-over from other donors' samples.

CDR3: CASQVPGTGFLVEKLFF. The DNA of the CDR3 is TGTGCCAGCCAAGTCCCCGGGACAGGGTTCCTTGTTGAAAAACTGTTTTTT. The chain carries TRBV28 and TRBJ1-4, with TRBD1 identical over 9 bases. Trimming removed 8 bases from V and 7 bases from J; junction bases left unmatched: 17. Looked up from germline, CDR1 is MDHEN and CDR2 is SYDVKM. CDR3 length equals 17 residues. Based on the CDR3 plus reference TRBV28 and TRBJ1-4, the full variable domain is DVKVTQSSRYLVKRTGEKVFLECVQDMDHENMFWYRQDPGLGLRLIYFSYDVKMKEKGDIPEGYSVSREKKERFSLILESASTNQTSMYLCASQVPGTGFLVEKLFFGSGTQLSVL.